The sequence of this T cell receptor (beta chain) was determined in a study of blood T cell repertoires in COVID-19. As for the study in general: COVID-19 samples, acute and convalescent, were from the United States, Italy and Spain.

Measured with immunoSEQ multiplex PCR; TCRdb has only the in-frame clones, and not every one. The top ten hold under 1.2% of the sample, which has fewer than 500,000 clones, about 80% seen once. The sequenced sample consisted of peripheral blood. This clonotype was sampled from a human donor with acute or convalescent COVID-19. The donor label of this sample is uncertain.

For the CDR3, the DNA is TGTGCCTCAAGCCCGGGACTAGCGTCCACCGGGGAGCTGTTTTTT. This encodes CASSPGLASTGELFF. J is TRBJ2-2 and V is TRBV30; 10 bases map to TRBD2. The trim removed 7 bases at V and 4 bases at J, leaving 9 bases unmatched. Germline CDR1 is GTSNPN and CDR2 is SVGIG (reference sequence). The CDR3 is 15 amino acids.